This T cell receptor beta chain was identified during a study of blood T cell repertoires in COVID-19 (dated by TCRdb to 2018 to 2021). Some background on the complete study: Collaborator samples came from the United States, Italy and Spain and covered acute and convalescent phases of COVID-19. Deeply sampled blood TCRbeta repertoires from subjects exposed to, actively infected with, or recovered from COVID-19 were included in the dataset. HLA class I and class II types, where available, came from metadata supplied by the sample provider rather than from assay-based typing. A de-identified subject ID, COVID-19 status, age in years and sex were almost always included in the sample metadata. The material from the prospective study consisted of cDNA or gDNA derived from T cells, B-cell-depleted T cells, or PBMCs. The samples were drawn from the first 160 participants of the ongoing ImmuneRACE study and from 1,254 subjects provided by 6 global collaborators. The repertoires were released in a freely available public database intended as a resource for research on the immune response to SARS-CoV-2.

Enrolling through a virtual design, the prospective study's participants ranged in age from roughly 18 to 100 years and lived across 24 United States geographic areas. To assign participants to cohorts, the prospective study relied on clinical history that participants themselves reported in a screening survey and a study questionnaire. In the prospective study, whole blood, serum and a nasopharyngeal or oropharyngeal swab were collected from each participant by mobile phlebotomists. Prospective study participants could optionally give additional blood draws and questionnaires over an approximately two-month period. Before DNA extraction, prospective study blood samples were shipped either frozen or at room temperature. TCRbeta CDR3 regions were amplified from genomic DNA using the immunoSEQ Assay, a bias-controlled multiplex PCR. Per the authors' processing: The number of nucleated cells in each sample was estimated by amplification of reference gene primers within the assay. To quantify the absolute abundance of each unique TCRbeta CDR3 rearrangement, sequence reads were collapsed and filtered. For each sample, productive Simpson clonality was calculated as the square root of Simpson's diversity index across productive rearrangements. TCRdb limited this immuneACCESS table to in-frame rearrangements with V and J called. A share of clones is missing; checked studies link under half to unresolved V genes, and the rest is unexplained. V and J calls and clone size come straight from that table; D and trimming were deduced from the DNA. The sample table contains 200,000 to 300,000 clones; only one count was recorded for 70% to 90% of them. The ten biggest clones cover 1% to 1.5% of the sample.

In regard to this clone: The specificity of this receptor is unknown. No much larger clone exists at a distance of one base, and base qualities are not known.

Broad study findings and their caveats: How much clinical and demographic metadata was included differed by source and by participant, and the metadata was provided uncurated.

V loses 7 bases at its end and J loses 5 bases; junction bases beyond the gene matches: 6. The CDR3 starts with the cysteine, ends with the phenylalanine, and has 13 residues. Of all the DNA, just the CDR3 is kept, 39 bases in frame from base 1. The sequence derives from a woman aged 35 to 49 with acute COVID-19. Here the chain combines TRBV12-3 or TRBV12-4 and TRBJ1-2; TRBD1 aligns with 8 central bases. Source material: PBMCs or T cells enriched from blood (not recorded which). This receptor carries the CDR3 CASTITGGYGYTF. The DNA sequence is TGTGCCAGCACCATTACAGGGGGGTATGGCTACACCTTC.